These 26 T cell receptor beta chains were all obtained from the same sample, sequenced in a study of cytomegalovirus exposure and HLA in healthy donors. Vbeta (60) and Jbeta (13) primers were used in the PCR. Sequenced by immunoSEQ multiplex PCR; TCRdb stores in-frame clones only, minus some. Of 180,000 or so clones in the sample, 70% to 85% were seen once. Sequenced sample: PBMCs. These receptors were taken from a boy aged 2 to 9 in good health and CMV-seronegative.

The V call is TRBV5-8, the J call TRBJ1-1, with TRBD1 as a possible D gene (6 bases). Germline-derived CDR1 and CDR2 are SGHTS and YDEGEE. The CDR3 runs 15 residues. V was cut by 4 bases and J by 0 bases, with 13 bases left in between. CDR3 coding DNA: TGTGCCAGCAGCACGGAGAAGGGGGTGAACACTGAAGCTTTCTTT. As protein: CASSTEKGVNTEAFF.

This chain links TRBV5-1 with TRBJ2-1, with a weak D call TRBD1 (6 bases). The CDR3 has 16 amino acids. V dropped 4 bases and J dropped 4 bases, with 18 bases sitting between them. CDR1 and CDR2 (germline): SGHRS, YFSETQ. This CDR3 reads CASSNGGLPGYNEQFF. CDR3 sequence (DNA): TGCGCCAGCAGCAATGGGGGCCTACCAGGGTACAATGAGCAGTTCTTC.

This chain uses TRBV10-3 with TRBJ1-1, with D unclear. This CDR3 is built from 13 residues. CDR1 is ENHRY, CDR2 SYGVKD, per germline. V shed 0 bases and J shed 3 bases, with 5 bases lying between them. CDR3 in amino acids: CAISESGDTEAFF. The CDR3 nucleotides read TGTGCCATCAGTGAGTCCGGGGACACTGAAGCTTTCTTT.

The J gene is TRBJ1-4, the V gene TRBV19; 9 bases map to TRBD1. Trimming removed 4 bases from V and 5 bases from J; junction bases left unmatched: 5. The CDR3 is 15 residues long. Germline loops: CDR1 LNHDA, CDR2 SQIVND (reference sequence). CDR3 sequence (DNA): TGTGCCAGTAGTAAGGGGGACAGGGAGAATGAAAAACTGTTTTTT. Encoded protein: CASSKGDRENEKLFF.

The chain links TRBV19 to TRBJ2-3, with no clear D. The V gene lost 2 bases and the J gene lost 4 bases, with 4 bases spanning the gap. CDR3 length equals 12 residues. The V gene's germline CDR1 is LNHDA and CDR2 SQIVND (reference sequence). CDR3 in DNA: TGTGCCAGTAGTATACGGGCAGATACGCAGTATTTT. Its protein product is CASSIRADTQYF.

Here the CDR3 DNA reads TGTGCCAGCAGTGACTCTAGCACCGGGGAGCTGTTTTTT. Translation gives CASSDSSTGELFF. This chain connects TRBV6-4 to TRBJ2-2; D is uncertain. Deletions cut 0 bases from V and 4 bases from J, with 3 bases between. The CDR3 covers 13 residues. Germline CDR1 reads MRHNA; CDR2 reads SNTAGT.

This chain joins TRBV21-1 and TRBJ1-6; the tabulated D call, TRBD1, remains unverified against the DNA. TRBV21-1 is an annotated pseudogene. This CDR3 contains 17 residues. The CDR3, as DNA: TGTGCCAGCAGCTTACGGGGGACAGGGGGTTATAATTCACCCCTCCACTTT. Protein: CASSLRGTGGYNSPLHF.

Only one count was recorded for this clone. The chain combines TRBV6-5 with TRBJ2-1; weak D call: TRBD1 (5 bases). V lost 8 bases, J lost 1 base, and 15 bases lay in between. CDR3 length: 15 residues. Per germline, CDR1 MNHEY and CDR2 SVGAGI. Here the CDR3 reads CASRLRVFSYNEQFF. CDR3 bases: TGTGCCAGCCGACTCAGGGTGTTTTCCTACAATGAGCAGTTCTTC.

The CDR3 nucleotides read TGTGCCAGCAGCGTAGAAATGGGACTAGCTGGGGGAGAGACCCAGTACTTC. It yields the protein CASSVEMGLAGGETQYF. This rearrangement joins TRBV9 to TRBJ2-5, with 9 bases identical to TRBD2. Trimming cost V 0 bases and J 4 bases; bases outside gene matches: 10. Germline V lookup: CDR1 SGDLS, CDR2 YYNGEE. The CDR3 contains 17 residues.

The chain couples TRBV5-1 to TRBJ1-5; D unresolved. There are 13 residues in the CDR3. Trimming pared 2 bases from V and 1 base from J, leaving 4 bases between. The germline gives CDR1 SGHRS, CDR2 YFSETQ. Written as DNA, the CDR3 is TGCGCCAGCAGCTTTTCGAGCAATCAGCCCCAGCATTTT. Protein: CASSFSSNQPQHF.

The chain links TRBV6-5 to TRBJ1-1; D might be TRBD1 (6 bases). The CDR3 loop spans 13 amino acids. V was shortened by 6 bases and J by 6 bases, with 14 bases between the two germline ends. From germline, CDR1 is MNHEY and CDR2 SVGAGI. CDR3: CASRPVDRSEAFF. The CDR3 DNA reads TGTGCCAGCAGACCAGTCGACAGGTCTGAAGCTTTCTTT.

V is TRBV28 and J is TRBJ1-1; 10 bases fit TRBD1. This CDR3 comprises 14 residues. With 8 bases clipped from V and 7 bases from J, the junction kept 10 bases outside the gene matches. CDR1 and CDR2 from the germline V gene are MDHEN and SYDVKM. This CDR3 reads CASHRDRGILEAFF. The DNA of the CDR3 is TGTGCCAGCCACCGGGACAGGGGAATACTTGAAGCTTTCTTT.

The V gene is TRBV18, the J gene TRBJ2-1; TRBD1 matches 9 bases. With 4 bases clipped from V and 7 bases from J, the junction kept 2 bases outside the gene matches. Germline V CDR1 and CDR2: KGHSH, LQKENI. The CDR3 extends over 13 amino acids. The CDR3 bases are TGTGCCAGCTCACTCGGACAGGGGAATGAGCAGTTCTTC. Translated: CASSLGQGNEQFF.

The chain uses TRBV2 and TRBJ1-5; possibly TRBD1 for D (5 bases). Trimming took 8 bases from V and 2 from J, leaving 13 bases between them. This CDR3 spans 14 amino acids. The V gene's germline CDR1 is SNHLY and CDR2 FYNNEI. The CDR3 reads CASLGVDGNQPQHF. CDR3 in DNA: TGTGCCAGCCTAGGGGTAGATGGCAATCAGCCCCAGCATTTT.

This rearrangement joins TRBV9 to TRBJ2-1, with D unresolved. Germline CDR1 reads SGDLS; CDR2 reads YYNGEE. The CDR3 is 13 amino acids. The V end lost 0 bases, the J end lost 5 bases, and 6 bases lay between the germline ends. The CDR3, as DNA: TGTGCCAGCAGCGTAGTGGAGAACAATGAGCAGTTCTTC. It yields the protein CASSVVENNEQFF.

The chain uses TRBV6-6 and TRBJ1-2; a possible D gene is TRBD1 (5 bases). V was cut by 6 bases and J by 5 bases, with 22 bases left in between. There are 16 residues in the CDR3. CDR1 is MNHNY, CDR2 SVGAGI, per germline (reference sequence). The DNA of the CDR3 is TGTGCCAGCAGCCCAGGCCGCAGGAGTCAGGGTTATGGCTACACCTTC. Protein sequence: CASSPGRRSQGYGYTF.

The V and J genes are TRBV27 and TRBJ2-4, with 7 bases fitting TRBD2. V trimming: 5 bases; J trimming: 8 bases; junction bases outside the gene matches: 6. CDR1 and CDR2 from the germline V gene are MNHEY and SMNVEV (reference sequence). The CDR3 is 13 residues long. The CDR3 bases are TGTGCCAGCAGTCCGGGACTACTGGACATTCAGTACTTC. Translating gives CASSPGLLDIQYF.

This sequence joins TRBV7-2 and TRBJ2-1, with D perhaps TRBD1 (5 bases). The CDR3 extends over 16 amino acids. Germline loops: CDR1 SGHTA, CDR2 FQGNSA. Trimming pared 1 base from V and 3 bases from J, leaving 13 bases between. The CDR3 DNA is TGTGCCAGCAGCTTAGATCAGGCAGGGCACTACAATGAGCAGTTCTTC. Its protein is CASSLDQAGHYNEQFF.

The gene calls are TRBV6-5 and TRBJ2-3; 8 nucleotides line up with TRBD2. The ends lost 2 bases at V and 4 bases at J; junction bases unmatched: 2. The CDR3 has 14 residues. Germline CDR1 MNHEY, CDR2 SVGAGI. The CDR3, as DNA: TGTGCCAGCAGTTACACGACTAGCGCAGATACGCAGTATTTT. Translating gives CASSYTTSADTQYF.

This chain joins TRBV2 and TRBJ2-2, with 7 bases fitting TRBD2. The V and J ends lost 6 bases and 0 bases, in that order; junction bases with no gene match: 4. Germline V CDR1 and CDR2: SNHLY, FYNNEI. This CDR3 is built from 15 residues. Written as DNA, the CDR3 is TGTGCCAGCAGGGCCGGGAGGACGAACACCGGGGAGCTGTTTTTT. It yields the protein CASRAGRTNTGELFF.

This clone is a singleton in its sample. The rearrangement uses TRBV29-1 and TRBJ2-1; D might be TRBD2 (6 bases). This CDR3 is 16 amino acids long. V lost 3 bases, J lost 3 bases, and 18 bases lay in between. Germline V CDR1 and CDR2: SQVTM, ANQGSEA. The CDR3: CSVDPVGRPDYNEQFF. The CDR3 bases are TGCAGCGTTGATCCCGTGGGGAGGCCAGACTACAATGAGCAGTTCTTC.

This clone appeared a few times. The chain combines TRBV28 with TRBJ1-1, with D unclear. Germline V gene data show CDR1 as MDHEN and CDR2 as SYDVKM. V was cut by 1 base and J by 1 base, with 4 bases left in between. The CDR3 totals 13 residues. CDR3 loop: CASSLSGNTEAFF. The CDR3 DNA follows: TGTGCCAGCAGTTTATCAGGGAACACTGAAGCTTTCTTT.

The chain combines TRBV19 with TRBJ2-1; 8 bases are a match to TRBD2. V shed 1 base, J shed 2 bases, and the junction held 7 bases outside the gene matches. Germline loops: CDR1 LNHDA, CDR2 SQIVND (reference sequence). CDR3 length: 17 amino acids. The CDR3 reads CASSIVPTSGAYNEQFF. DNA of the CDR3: TGTGCCAGTAGTATAGTCCCCACTAGCGGAGCCTACAATGAGCAGTTCTTC.

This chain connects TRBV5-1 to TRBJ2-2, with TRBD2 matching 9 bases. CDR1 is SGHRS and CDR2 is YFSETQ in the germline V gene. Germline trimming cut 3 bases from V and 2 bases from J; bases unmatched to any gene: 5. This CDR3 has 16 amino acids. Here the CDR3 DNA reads TGCGCCAGCAGCTCCGCGGGGGGGCCTAACACCGGGGAGCTGTTTTTT. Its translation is CASSSAGGPNTGELFF.

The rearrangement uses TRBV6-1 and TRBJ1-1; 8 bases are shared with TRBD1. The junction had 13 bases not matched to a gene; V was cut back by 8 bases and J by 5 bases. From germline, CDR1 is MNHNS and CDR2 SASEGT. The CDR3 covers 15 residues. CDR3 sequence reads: CASPADQGAGTEAFF. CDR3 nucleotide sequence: TGTGCCAGCCCAGCTGATCAGGGGGCAGGGACTGAAGCTTTCTTT.

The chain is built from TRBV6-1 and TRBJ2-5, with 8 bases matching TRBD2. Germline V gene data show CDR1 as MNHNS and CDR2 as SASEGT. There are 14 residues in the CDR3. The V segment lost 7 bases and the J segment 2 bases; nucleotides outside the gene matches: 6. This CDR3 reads CASNARGEQETQYF. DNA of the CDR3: TGTGCCAGCAACGCGCGGGGGGAGCAAGAGACCCAGTACTTC.